The clone carrying this T cell receptor (beta chain) has only a few counts. Its antigen is undetermined. Researchers reported that TCR beta cDNA libraries carried unique molecular identifiers. TCRdb processed the PCR reads anew with MiXCR; each CDR3 protein has one entry. The repertoire holds fewer than 900,000 distinct CDR3 sequences, with around 46% as singletons. This specimen comes from a study of post-analysis software for immune sequencing data. At the level of the study: The cohort encompassed relapsing-remitting, secondary progressive and progressive-relapsing multiple sclerosis disease courses. Study-level findings and limits: Controls showed significantly higher normalized Chao1 diversity than did multiple sclerosis patients. In patients, about 5 TRBV segments were more frequent than in controls, with TRBV5-6, TRBV5-1 and TRBV20-1 among them.

Losses at the gene ends were 4 bases for V and 0 bases for J; bases not matched to a gene: 4. The CDR3 totals 15 residues. The germline V gene encodes CDR1 SGHAT and CDR2 FQNNGV. The sequence was obtained from a girl aged 5-17 years with multiple sclerosis. The sequencing input was blood. This rearrangement joins TRBV11-2 to TRBJ2-3, with TRBD2 matching 7 bases. CDR3: CASSSLAVSTDTQYF. The CDR3 region has the DNA TGTGCCAGCAGCTCCCTAGCGGTTAGCACAGATACGCAGTATTTT.